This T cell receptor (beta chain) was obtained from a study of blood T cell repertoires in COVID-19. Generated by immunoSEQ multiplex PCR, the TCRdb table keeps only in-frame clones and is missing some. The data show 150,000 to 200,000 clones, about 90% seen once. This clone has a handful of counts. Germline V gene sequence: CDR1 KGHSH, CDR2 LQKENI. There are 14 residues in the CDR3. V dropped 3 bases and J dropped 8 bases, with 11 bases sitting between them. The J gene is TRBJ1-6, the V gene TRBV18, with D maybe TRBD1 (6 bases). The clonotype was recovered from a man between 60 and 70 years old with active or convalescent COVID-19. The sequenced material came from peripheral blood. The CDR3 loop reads CASSPAGVDSPLHF. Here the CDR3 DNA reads TGTGCCAGCTCACCTGCAGGGGTGGATTCACCCCTCCACTTT.